This T cell receptor (beta chain) comes out of a study of tumor and adjacent non-tumor tissue in lung cancer. About the study: Some 3.9 million productive TCRbeta reads were obtained per sample on average.

Germline V gene data show CDR1 as LNHDA and CDR2 as SQIVND (reference sequence). The CDR3 covers 14 residues. Trimming removed 4 bases at V and 8 bases at J, with 17 bases between. The template was RNA from unsorted bulk tissue. The library came from three nested PCR rounds adapted from ARM-PCR protocols. TCRdb itself ran the multiplex PCR reads through MiXCR, one entry per CDR3 protein. The repertoire has some 77,000 distinct CDR3 sequences, approximately 71% of them found once; the top ten carry approximately 12%. Source material: lung tumor tissue. V and J are TRBV19 and TRBJ1-2, with D unclear. The clonotype was recovered from a woman in her 70s with non-small cell lung cancer. The CDR3 sequence is CASSTRPSGGGYTF. CDR3 nucleotide sequence: TGTGCCAGTAGTACCCGTCCCAGCGGTGGAGGCTACACCTTC.